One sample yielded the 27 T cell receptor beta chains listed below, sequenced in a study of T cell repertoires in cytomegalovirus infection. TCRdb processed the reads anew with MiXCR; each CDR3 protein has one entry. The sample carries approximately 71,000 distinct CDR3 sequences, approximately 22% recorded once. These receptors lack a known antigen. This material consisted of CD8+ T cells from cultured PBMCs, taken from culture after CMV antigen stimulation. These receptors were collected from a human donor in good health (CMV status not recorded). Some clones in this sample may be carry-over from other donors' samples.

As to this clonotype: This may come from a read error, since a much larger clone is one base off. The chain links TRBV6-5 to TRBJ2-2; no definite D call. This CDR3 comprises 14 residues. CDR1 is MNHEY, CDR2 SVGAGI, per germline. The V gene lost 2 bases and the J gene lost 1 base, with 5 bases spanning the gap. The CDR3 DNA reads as TGTGCCAGCAGTTACGGGTTGAACACCGGGGAGCTGTTTTTT. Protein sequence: CASSYGLNTGELFF.

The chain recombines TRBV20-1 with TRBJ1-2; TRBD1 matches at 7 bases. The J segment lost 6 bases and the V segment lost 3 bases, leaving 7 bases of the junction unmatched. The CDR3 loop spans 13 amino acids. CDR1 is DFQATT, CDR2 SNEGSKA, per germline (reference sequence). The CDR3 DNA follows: TGCAGTGCTAGTGGACAGGATATAAATGGCTACACCTTC. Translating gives CSASGQDINGYTF.

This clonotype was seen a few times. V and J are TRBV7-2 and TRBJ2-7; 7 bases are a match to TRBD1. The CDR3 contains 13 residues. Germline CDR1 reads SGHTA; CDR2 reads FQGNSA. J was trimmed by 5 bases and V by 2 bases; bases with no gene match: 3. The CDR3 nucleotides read TGTGCCAGCAGCTTAAGGGGGCGTAACGAGCAGTACTTC. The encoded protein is CASSLRGRNEQYF.

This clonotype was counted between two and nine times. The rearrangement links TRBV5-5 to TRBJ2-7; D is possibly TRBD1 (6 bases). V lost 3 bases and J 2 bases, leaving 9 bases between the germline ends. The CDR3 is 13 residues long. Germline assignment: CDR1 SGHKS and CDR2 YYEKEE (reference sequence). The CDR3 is CASSWTVAYEQYF. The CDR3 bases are TGTGCCAGCAGCTGGACAGTGGCCTACGAGCAGTACTTC.

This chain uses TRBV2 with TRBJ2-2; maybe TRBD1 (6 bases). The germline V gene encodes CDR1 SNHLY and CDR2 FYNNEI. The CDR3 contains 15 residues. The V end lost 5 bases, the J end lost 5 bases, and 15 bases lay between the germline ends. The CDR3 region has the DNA TGTGCCAGCAGTACCGGACAGTTGAGGACCGGGGAGCTGTTTTTT. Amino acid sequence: CASSTGQLRTGELFF.

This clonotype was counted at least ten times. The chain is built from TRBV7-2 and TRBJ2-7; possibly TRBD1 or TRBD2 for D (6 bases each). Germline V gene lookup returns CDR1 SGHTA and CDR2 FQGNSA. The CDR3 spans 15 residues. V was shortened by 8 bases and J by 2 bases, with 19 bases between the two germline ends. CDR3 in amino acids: CASEQGLDLPYEQYF. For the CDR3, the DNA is TGTGCCAGCGAACAGGGACTTGATCTCCCCTACGAGCAGTACTTC.

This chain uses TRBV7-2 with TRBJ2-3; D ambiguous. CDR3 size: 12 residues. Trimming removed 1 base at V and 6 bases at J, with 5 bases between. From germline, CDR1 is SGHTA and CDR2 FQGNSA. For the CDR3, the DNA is TGTGCCAGCAGCTTAGAAATTGATACGCAGTATTTT. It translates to CASSLEIDTQYF.

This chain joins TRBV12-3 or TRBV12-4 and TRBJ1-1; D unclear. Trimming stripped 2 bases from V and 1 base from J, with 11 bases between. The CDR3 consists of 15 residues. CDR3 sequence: CASSLSPTENTEAFF. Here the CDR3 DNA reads TGTGCCAGCAGTTTAAGTCCCACAGAGAACACTGAAGCTTTCTTT.

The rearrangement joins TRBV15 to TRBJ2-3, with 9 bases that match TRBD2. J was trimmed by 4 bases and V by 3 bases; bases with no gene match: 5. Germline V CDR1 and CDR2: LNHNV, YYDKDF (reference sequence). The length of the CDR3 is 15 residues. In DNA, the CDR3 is TGTGCCACCAGCAGGACTAGCGGTGGTTCAGATACGCAGTATTTT. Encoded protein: CATSRTSGGSDTQYF.

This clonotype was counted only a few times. CDR3 amino acids: CASSPNGGSYNEQFF. Written as DNA, the CDR3 is TGTGCCAGCAGCCCTAATGGGGGGTCCTACAATGAGCAGTTCTTC. This sequence joins TRBV7-9 and TRBJ2-1, with TRBD2 as a possible D gene (6 bases). Trimming pared 5 bases from V and 1 base from J, leaving 12 bases between. CDR1 SEHNR and CDR2 FQNEAQ come from the germline V gene (reference sequence). This CDR3 comprises 15 residues.

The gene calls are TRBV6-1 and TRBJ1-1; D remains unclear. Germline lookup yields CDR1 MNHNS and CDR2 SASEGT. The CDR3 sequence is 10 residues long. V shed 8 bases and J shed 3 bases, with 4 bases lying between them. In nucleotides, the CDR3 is TGTGCCAGCGGACACACTGAAGCTTTCTTT. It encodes CASGHTEAFF.

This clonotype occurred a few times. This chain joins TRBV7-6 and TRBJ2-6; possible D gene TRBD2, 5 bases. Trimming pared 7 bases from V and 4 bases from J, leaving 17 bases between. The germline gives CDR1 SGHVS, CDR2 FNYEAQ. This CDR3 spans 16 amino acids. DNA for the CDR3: TGTGCCAGCACCCCCACTGCGGGCGTAGGGGCCAACGTCCTGACTTTC. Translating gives CASTPTAGVGANVLTF.

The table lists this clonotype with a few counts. CDR3 region: CASSLFPYRGLKETQYF. As DNA, the CDR3 is TGTGCCAGCAGCTTATTCCCGTACAGGGGACTTAAAGAGACCCAGTACTTC. The chain uses TRBV7-2 and TRBJ2-5; D possibly corresponds to TRBD1 (7 bases). Trimming took off 2 bases at V and 3 bases at J, with 19 bases between the two ends. Per germline, CDR1 SGHTA and CDR2 FQGNSA. This CDR3 has 17 residues. Filled out from reference TRBV7-2 and TRBJ2-5, the complete variable domain reads GAGVSQSPSNKVTEKGKDVELRCDPISGHTALYWYRQSLGQGLEFLIYFQGNSAPDKSGLPSDRFSAERTGGSVSTLTIQRTQQEDSAVYLCASSLFPYRGLKETQYFGPGTRLLVL.

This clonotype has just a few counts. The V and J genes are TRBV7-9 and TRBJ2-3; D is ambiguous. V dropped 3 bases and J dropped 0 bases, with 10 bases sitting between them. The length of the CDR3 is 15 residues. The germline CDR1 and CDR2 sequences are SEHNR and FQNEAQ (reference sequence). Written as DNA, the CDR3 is TGTGCCAGCAGCTTGACCAGGAGAAGCACAGATACGCAGTATTTT. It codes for CASSLTRRSTDTQYF.

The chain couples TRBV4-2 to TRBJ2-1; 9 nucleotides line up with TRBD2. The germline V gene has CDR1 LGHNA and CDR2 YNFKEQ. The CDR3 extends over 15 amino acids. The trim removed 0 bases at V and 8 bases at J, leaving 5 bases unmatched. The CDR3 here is CASSQEASGIDEQFF. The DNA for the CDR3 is TGTGCCAGCAGCCAAGAAGCTAGCGGGATCGATGAGCAGTTCTTC.

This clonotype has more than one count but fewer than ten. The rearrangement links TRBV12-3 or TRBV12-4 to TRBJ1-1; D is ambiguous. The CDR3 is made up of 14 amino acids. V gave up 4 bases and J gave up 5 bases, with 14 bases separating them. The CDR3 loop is CASSSGPRDTEAFF. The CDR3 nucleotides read TGTGCCAGCAGTTCCGGACCCCGAGATACTGAAGCTTTCTTT.

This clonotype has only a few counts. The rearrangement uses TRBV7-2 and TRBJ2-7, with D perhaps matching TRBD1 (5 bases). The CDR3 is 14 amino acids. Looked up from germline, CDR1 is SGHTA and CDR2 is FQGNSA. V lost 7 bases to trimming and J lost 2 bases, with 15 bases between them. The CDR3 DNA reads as TGTGCCAGCACCTCGGACACATTTCCCTACGAGCAGTACTTC. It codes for CASTSDTFPYEQYF.

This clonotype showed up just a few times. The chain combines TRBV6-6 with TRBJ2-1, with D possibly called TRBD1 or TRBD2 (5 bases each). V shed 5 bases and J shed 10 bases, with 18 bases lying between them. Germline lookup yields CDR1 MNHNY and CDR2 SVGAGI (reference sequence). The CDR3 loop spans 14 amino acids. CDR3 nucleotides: TGTGCCAGCAGTACGAAGCCGGGGCGAGGGGAGCAGTTCTTC. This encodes CASSTKPGRGEQFF.

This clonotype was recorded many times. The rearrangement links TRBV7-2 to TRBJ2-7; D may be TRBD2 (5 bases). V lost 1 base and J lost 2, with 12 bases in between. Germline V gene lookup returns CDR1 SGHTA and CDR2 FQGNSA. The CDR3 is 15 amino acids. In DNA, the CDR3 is TGTGCCAGCAGCTTAGACCCGGGATTACCCTACGAGCAGTACTTC. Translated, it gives CASSLDPGLPYEQYF.

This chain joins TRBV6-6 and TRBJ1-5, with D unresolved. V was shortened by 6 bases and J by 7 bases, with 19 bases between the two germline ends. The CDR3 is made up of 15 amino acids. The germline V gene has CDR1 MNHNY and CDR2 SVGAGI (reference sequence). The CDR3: CASRPGPVGGQPQHF. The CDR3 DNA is TGTGCCAGCAGACCCGGCCCGGTGGGTGGACAGCCCCAGCATTTT.

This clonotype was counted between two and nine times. The CDR3 DNA follows: TGTGCCAGCAGCCAAGGACAGGGGACGGCTGAAGCTTTCTTT. Encoded protein: CASSQGQGTAEAFF. V is TRBV5-6 and J is TRBJ1-1; 9 nucleotides match TRBD1. CDR3 length: 14 residues. Germline lookup yields CDR1 SGHDT and CDR2 YYEEEE. V shed 4 bases and J 6 bases; nucleotides not matched to a gene: 7.

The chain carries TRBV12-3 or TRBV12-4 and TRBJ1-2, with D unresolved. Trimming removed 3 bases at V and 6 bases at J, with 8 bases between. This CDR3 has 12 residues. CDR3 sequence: CASSFDQNGYTF. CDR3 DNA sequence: TGTGCCAGCAGTTTTGATCAGAATGGCTACACCTTC.

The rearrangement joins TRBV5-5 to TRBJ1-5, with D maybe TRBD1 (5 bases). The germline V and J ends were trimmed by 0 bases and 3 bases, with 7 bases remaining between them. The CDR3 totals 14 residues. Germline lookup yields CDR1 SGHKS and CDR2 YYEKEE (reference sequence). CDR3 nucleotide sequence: TGTGCCAGCAGCTTGGGGACACTCAATCAGCCCCAGCATTTT. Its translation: CASSLGTLNQPQHF.

CDR3 sequence: CASSQALQETQYF. In DNA form, the CDR3 reads TGTGCCAGCAGCCAGGCACTGCAAGAGACCCAGTACTTC. The genes are TRBV4-2 and TRBJ2-5; D is undetermined. The CDR3 loop spans 13 amino acids. CDR1 and CDR2 (germline): LGHNA, YNFKEQ. The germline V and J ends were trimmed by 3 bases and 2 bases, with 7 bases remaining between them.

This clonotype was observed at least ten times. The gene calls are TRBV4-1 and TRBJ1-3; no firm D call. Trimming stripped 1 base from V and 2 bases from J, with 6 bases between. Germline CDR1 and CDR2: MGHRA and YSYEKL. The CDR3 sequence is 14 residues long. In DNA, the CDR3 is TGCGCCAGCAGCCAAGGTGGGGCTGGAAACACCATATATTTT. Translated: CASSQGGAGNTIYF.

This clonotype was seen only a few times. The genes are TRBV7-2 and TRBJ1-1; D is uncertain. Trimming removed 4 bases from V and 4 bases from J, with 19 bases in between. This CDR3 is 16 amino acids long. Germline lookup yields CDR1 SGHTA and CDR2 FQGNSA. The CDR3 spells CASSSSSDGRSTEAFF. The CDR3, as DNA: TGTGCCAGCAGCTCCTCCTCGGACGGAAGGAGCACTGAAGCTTTCTTT.

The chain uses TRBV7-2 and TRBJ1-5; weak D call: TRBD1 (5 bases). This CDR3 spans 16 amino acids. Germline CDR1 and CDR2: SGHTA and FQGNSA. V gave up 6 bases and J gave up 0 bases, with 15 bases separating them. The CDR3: CASRLTGLNSNQPQHF. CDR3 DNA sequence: TGTGCCAGCAGACTTACAGGACTCAATAGCAATCAGCCCCAGCATTTT.